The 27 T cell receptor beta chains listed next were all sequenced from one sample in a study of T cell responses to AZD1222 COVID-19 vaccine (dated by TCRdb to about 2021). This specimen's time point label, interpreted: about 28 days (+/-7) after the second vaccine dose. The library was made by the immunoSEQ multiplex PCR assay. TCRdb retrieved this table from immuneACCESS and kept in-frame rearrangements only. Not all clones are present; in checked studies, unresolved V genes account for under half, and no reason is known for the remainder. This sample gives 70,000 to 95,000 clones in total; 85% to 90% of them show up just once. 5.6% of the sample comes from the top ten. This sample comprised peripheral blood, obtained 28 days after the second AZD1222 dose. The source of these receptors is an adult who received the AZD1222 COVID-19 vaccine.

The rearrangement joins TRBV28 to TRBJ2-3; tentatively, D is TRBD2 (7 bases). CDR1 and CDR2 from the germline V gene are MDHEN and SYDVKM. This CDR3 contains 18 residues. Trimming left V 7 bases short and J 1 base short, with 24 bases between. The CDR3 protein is CASTIPRGAVGGTDTQYF. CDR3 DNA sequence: TGTGCCAGCACCATCCCCCGGGGGGCAGTGGGAGGCACAGATACGCAGTATTTT.

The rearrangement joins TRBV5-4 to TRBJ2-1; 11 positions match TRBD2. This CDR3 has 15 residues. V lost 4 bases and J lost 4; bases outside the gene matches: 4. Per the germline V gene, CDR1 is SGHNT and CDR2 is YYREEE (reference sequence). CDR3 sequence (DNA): TGTGCCAGCAGCCCCGGGACTAGCGGTTACAATGAGCAGTTCTTC. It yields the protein CASSPGTSGYNEQFF.

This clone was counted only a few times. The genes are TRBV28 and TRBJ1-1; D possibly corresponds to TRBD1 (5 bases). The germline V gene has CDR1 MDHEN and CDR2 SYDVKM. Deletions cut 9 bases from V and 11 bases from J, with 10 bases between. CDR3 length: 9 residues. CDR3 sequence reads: CASGTGAFF. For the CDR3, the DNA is TGTGCCAGTGGGACGGGCGCTTTCTTT.

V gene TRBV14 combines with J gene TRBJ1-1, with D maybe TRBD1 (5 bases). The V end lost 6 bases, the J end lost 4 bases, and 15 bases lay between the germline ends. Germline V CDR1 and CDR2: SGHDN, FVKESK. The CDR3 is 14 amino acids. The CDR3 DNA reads TGTGCCAGCAGTGAGCTCACGGGGGTCACTGAAGCTTTCTTT. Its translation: CASSELTGVTEAFF.

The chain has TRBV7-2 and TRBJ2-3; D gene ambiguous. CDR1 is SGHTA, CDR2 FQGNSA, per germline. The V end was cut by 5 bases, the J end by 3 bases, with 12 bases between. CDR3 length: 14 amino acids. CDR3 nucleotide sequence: TGTGCCAGCAGCCCTCGCCAGCTTACAGATACGCAGTATTTT. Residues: CASSPRQLTDTQYF.

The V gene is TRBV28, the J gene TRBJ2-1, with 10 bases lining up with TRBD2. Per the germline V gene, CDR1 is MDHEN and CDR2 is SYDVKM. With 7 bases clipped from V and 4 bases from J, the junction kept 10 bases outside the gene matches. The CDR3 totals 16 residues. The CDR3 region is CASTPPGTSAYNEQFF. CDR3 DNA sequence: TGTGCCAGCACCCCCCCGGGGACTAGCGCTTACAATGAGCAGTTCTTC.

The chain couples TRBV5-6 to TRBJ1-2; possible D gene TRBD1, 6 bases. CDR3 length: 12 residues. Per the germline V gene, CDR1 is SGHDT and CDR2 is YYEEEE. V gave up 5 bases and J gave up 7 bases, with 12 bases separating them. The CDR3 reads CASRTTGFGYTF. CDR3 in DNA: TGTGCCAGCAGGACCACAGGGTTTGGCTACACCTTC.

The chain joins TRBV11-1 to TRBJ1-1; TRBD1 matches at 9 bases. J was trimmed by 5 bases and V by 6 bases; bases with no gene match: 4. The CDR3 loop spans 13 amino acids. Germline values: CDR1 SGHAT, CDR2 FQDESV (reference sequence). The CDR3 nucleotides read TGTGCCAGCAGTTTGACAGGGGGGACTGAAGCTTTCTTT. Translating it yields CASSLTGGTEAFF. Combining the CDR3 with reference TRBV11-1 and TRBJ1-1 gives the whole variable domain EAEVAQSPRYKITEKSQAVAFWCDPISGHATLYWYRQILGQGPELLVQFQDESVVDDSQLPKDRFSAERLKGVDSTLKIQPAELGDSAMYLCASSLTGGTEAFFGQGTRLTVV.

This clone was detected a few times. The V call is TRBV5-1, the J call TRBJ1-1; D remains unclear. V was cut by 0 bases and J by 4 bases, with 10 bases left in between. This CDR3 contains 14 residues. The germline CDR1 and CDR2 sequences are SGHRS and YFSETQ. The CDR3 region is CASSLDTRGTEAFF. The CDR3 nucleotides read TGCGCCAGCAGCTTGGACACCCGGGGCACTGAAGCTTTCTTT.

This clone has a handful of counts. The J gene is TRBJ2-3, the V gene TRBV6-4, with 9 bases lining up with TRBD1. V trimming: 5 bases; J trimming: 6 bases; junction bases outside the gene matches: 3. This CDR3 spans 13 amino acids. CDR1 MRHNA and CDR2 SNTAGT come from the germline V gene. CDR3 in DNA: TGTGCCAGCAGTCCCGACAGGGGGGATACGCAGTATTTT. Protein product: CASSPDRGDTQYF.

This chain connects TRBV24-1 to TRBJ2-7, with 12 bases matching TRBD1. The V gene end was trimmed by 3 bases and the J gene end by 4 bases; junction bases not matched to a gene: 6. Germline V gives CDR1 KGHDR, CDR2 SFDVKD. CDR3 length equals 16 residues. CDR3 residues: CATSDPGTGGKYEQYF. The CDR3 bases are TGTGCCACCAGTGATCCCGGGACAGGGGGCAAATACGAGCAGTACTTC.

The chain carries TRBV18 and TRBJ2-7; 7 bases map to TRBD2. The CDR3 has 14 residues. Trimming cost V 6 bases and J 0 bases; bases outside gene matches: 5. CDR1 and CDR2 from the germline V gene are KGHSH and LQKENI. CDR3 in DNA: TGTGCCAGCTCCAGCGGGATGAGCTCCTACGAGCAGTACTTC. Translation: CASSSGMSSYEQYF.

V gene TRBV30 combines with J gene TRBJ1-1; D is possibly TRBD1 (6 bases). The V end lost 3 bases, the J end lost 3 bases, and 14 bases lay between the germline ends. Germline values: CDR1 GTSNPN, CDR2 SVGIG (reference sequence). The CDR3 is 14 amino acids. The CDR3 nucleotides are TGTGCCTGGAGCGGGGGGCGCTTGGACACTGAAGCTTTCTTT. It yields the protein CAWSGGRLDTEAFF.

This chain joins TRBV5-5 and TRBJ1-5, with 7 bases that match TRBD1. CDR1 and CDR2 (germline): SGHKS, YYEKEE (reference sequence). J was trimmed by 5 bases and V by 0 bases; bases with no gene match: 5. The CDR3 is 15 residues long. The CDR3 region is CASSLAIGGDQPQHF. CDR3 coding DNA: TGTGCCAGCAGCTTGGCCATAGGGGGCGATCAGCCCCAGCATTTT.

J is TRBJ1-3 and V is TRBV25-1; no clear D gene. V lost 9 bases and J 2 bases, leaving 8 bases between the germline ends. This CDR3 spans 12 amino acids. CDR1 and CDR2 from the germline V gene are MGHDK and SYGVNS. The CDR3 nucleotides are TGTGCCAGTACGACGACTGGAAACACCATATATTTT. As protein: CASTTTGNTIYF.

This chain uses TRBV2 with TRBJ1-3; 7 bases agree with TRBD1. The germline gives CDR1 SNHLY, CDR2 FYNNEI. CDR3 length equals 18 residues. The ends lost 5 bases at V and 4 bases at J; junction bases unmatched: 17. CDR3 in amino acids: CASSPRQGGGFLGNTIYF. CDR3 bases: TGTGCCAGCAGTCCCAGACAGGGAGGGGGTTTCTTGGGAAACACCATATATTTT.

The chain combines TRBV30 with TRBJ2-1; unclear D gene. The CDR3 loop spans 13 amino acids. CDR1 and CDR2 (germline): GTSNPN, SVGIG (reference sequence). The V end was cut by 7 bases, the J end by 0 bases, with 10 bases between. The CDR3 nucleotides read TGTGCCTCAGACACTCGCTCCTACAATGAGCAGTTCTTC. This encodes CASDTRSYNEQFF.

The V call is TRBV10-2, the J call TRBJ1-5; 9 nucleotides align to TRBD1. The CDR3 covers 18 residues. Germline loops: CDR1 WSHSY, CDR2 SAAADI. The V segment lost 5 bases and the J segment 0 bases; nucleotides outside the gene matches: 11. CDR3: CASSPTGGPRNSNQPQHF. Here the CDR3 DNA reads TGCGCCAGCAGTCCGACAGGGGGGCCGCGAAATAGCAATCAGCCCCAGCATTTT.

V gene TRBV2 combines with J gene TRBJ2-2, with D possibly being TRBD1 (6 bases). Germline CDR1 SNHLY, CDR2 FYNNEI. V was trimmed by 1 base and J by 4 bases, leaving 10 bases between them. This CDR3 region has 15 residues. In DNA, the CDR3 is TGTGCCAGCAGTGAAGACAGGGCCTCCACCGGGGAGCTGTTTTTT. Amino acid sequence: CASSEDRASTGELFF.

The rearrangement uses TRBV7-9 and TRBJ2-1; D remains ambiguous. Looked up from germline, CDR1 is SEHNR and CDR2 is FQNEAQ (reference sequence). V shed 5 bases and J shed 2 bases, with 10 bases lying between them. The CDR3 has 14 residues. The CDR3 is CASSPREAYNEQFF. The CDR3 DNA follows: TGTGCCAGCAGCCCACGAGAGGCCTACAATGAGCAGTTCTTC.

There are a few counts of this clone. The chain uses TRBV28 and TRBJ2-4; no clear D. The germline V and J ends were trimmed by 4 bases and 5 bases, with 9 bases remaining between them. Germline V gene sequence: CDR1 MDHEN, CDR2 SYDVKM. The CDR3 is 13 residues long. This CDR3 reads CASSYDGENIQYF. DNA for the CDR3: TGTGCCAGCAGTTACGATGGAGAAAACATTCAGTACTTC. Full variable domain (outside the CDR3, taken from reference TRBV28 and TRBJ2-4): DVKVTQSSRYLVKRTGEKVFLECVQDMDHENMFWYRQDPGLGLRLIYFSYDVKMKEKGDIPEGYSVSREKKERFSLILESASTNQTSMYLCASSYDGENIQYFGAGTRLSVL.

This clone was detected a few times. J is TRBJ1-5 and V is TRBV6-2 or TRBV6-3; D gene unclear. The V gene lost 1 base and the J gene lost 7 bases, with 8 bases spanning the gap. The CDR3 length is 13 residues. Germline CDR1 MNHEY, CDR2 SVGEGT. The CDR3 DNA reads TGTGCCAGCAGTTACTGGAAGGAACAGCCCCAGCATTTT. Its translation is CASSYWKEQPQHF.

The CDR3 loop reads CASRRTVNTGELFF. Written as DNA, the CDR3 is TGTGCCAGCCGCCGGACAGTTAACACCGGGGAGCTGTTTTTT. The genes are TRBV5-4 and TRBJ2-2, with D possibly matching TRBD1 (6 bases). The CDR3 has 14 residues. Trimming removed 7 bases at V and 2 bases at J, with 12 bases between. Germline assignment: CDR1 SGHNT and CDR2 YYREEE (reference sequence).

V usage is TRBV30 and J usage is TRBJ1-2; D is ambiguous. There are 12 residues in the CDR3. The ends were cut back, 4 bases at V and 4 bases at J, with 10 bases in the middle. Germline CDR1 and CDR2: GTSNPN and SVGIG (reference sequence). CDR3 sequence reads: CAWTLGSYGYTF. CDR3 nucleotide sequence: TGTGCCTGGACCCTTGGGTCCTATGGCTACACCTTC.

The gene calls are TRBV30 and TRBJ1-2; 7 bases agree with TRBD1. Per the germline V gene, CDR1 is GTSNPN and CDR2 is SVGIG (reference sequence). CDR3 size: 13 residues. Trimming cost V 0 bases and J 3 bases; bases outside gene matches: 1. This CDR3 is CAWSVGQDYGYTF. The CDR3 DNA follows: TGTGCCTGGAGTGTTGGACAGGACTATGGCTACACCTTC.

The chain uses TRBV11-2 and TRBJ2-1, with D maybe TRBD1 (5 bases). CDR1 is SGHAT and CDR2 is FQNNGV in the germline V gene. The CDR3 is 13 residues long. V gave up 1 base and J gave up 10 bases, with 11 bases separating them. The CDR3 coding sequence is TGTGCCAGCAGCTTAGCACAGGTTCTGGAGCAGTTCTTC. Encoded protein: CASSLAQVLEQFF.

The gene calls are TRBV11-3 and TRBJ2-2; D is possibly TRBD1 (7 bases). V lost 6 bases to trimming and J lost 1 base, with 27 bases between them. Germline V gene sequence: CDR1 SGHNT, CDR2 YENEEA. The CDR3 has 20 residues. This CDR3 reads CASSPSRAGQQNLNTGELFF. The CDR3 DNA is TGTGCCAGCAGTCCCTCCAGGGCGGGACAGCAGAACTTGAACACCGGGGAGCTGTTTTTT.